This T cell receptor (beta chain) stems from a study of early T cells in non-severe SARS-CoV-2 infection. Germline V gives CDR1 SGHTA, CDR2 FQGNSA. The CDR3 is 14 residues long. The J segment lost 9 bases and the V segment lost 5 bases, leaving 9 bases of the junction unmatched. TCRdb re-analysed the 5' RACE reads in MiXCR, keeping a single row per CDR3 protein. The sample shows tens of thousands of distinct CDR3 sequences, under 7.5% of them seen only once. This clonotype was recorded a few times. Input material: whole blood. This chain uses TRBV7-2 with TRBJ2-7; 11 positions agree with TRBD1. The clonotype comes from an adult who was a healthcare worker with PCR-confirmed SARS-CoV-2 infection or an uninfected control (not recorded which). The CDR3 loop is CASSLGSGQGVQYF. CDR3 nucleotides: TGTGCCAGCAGCCTAGGATCGGGACAGGGGGTGCAGTACTTC.